The entry that follows covers one T cell receptor beta chain sequence. Its antigen remains unidentified. Molecular-barcoded quantitative 5'-RACE produced these TCR beta libraries. TCRdb reprocessed the 5' RACE reads via MiXCR and lists one record per CDR3 protein. The top ten clones hold 1% of a sample with roughly 440,000 distinct CDR3 sequences, under 20% of them seen once. The CDR3 is 13 amino acids. Deletions cut 8 bases from V and 1 base from J, with 11 bases between. The data were obtained in a study of CD8 T cells in ankylosing spondylitis. General study results and limits: CD8+ cells made up the disease-linked clones, which were relatively rare in peripheral blood. Reportedly, significant enrichment of disease-linked clones occurred in matched ankylosing spondylitis synovial fluid. A number of the motif variants had already been described in reactive arthritis synovial fluid and blood. The study identified a TCR beta motif of under ten highly homologous variants that appeared characteristic of ankylosing spondylitis blood.

Sequencing input: blood, either unsorted or a sorted T cell fraction (not recorded which). The sequence came from a male donor with ankylosing spondylitis. The chain links TRBV12-3 or TRBV12-4 to TRBJ1-1, with D unclear. DNA for the CDR3: TGTGCCAGCGGCCGGGCCTCGAACACTGAAGCTTTCTTT. It is translated as CASGRASNTEAFF.